The source of this T cell receptor beta chain is a study of post-analysis software for immune sequencing data. The authors incorporated unique molecular identifiers into the TCR beta cDNA libraries. Roughly 470,000 cDNA molecules came from roughly 1 to 10 million T cells. TCRdb fed the PCR reads into MiXCR, producing one record per CDR3 protein. The sample holds roughly 800,000 distinct CDR3 sequences, approximately 53% seen once. Germline values: CDR1 SGHVS, CDR2 FQNEAQ. V lost 3 bases and J lost 3, with 13 bases in between. The CDR3 runs 15 residues. This clonotype has only a few counts. No antigen is known for it. Whole-study findings and limits: About five TRBV segments (TRBV5-6, TRBV5-1 and TRBV20-1 among them) occurred more frequently in patients than in controls.

Sequencing was performed on blood. V usage is TRBV7-8 and J usage is TRBJ2-3; possible D gene TRBD2, 5 bases. This sequence originates from a girl aged 10 to 17 with multiple sclerosis. Written as DNA, the CDR3 is TGTGCCAGCAGCTTGCAGGAATGGAGGACAGATACGCAGTATTTT. Amino acid sequence: CASSLQEWRTDTQYF.